The 9 T cell receptor beta chains reported below all come from one sample, sequenced in a study of neoadjuvant anti-PD-1 for oral cavity cancer. Sequencing was performed with immunoSEQ multiplex PCR; in TCRdb, only in-frame clones are kept and a portion is missing. Altogether over 7,000 clones are present, over 65% being singletons, with the ten largest covering about 3.6%. The specimen was PBMCs, collected before nivolumab (anti-PD-1) treatment. The receptors were sampled from a person aged 35-80 years with oral cavity squamous cell carcinoma.

The rearrangement joins TRBV2 to TRBJ1-5; 8 nucleotides match TRBD1. The CDR3 is made up of 13 amino acids. Germline V gene sequence: CDR1 SNHLY, CDR2 FYNNEI. J was trimmed by 6 bases and V by 8 bases; bases with no gene match: 6. For the CDR3, the DNA is TGTGCCAGCGGACAGGGCCTAGGTCAGCCCCAGCATTTT. Encoded protein: CASGQGLGQPQHF. Looking up the rest from reference TRBV2 and TRBJ1-5 gives the full variable domain: EPEVTQTPSHQVTQMGQEVILRCVPISNHLYFYWYRQILGQKVEFLVSFYNNEISEKSEIFDDQFSVERPDGSNFTLKIRSTKLEDSAMYFCASGQGLGQPQHFGDGTRLSIL.

This clone came up once. The chain is built from TRBV28 and TRBJ1-5; TRBD1 matches 7 bases. The CDR3 totals 14 residues. The ends lost 6 bases at V and 7 bases at J; junction bases unmatched: 9. Germline assignment: CDR1 MDHEN and CDR2 SYDVKM. This chain's CDR3 is CASRVLGGWQPQHF. The DNA for the CDR3 is TGTGCCAGCAGAGTGTTAGGGGGCTGGCAGCCCCAGCATTTT.

The rearrangement uses TRBV5-6 and TRBJ1-1; TRBD1 matches at 7 bases. The CDR3 consists of 18 residues. V lost 2 bases, J lost 1 base, and 14 bases stayed unmatched. Germline CDR1 and CDR2: SGHDT and YYEEEE. The DNA of the CDR3 is TGTGCCAGCAGCTTAGGGGGCCGGTTCTTTGAAAAGAACACTGAAGCTTTCTTT. This translates into CASSLGGRFFEKNTEAFF.

The chain recombines TRBV9 with TRBJ2-5, with D unresolved. The CDR3 is 15 amino acids. Trimming pared 0 bases from V and 0 bases from J, leaving 9 bases between. In germline, CDR1 is SGDLS, CDR2 YYNGEE. In DNA, the CDR3 is TGTGCCAGCAGCGTAGACGGCAGGTACCAAGAGACCCAGTACTTC. Translation: CASSVDGRYQETQYF.

The V gene is TRBV4-2, the J gene TRBJ1-4; TRBD1 is a possible D gene (6 bases). The CDR3 spans 15 residues. V was shortened by 0 bases and J by 7 bases, with 12 bases between the two germline ends. Germline CDR1 is LGHNA and CDR2 is YNFKEQ. The CDR3 here is CASSQEGGRVEKLFF. In DNA, the CDR3 is TGTGCCAGCAGCCAAGAGGGGGGCAGGGTTGAAAAACTGTTTTTT.

The rearrangement joins TRBV27 to TRBJ1-5; the D is unclear. The V gene's germline CDR1 is MNHEY and CDR2 SMNVEV (reference sequence). Trimming took 6 bases from V and 1 from J, leaving 10 bases between them. This CDR3 is built from 14 residues. CDR3 DNA sequence: TGTGCCAGCAGCCCCGTGGGAAGCAATCAGCCCCAGCATTTT. This encodes CASSPVGSNQPQHF.

The rearrangement links TRBV19 to TRBJ1-4; D remains unclear. The CDR3 consists of 16 residues. Looked up from germline, CDR1 is LNHDA and CDR2 is SQIVND (reference sequence). The V gene lost 6 bases and the J gene lost 0 bases, with 14 bases spanning the gap. CDR3 loop: CASRARGSTTNEKLFF. The DNA for the CDR3 is TGTGCCAGTAGGGCGCGGGGTTCTACAACTAATGAAAAACTGTTTTTT.

The chain recombines TRBV27 with TRBJ2-1, with 10 positions matching TRBD2. Germline values: CDR1 MNHEY, CDR2 SMNVEV (reference sequence). The CDR3 extends over 14 amino acids. With V trimmed by 4 bases and J by 6 bases, 3 bases remained unmatched. The CDR3 nucleotides are TGTGCCAGCAGTTCCGGGACTAGCGCCAATGAGCAGTTCTTC. Its translation is CASSSGTSANEQFF.

This clone turned up a few times. The CDR3 DNA reads TGTGCCAGCAGCGCGGGACAGGGATTACGCCCACAAGAGACCCAGTACTTC. Its protein is CASSAGQGLRPQETQYF. The genes are TRBV5-5 and TRBJ2-5; TRBD1 matches 9 bases. Losses at the gene ends were 4 bases for V and 2 bases for J; bases not matched to a gene: 12. The CDR3 contains 17 residues. From germline, CDR1 is SGHKS and CDR2 YYEKEE (reference sequence).